Listed here are 23 T cell receptor beta chains from one sample, sequenced in a study of blood T cell repertoires in COVID-19. The protocol was immunoSEQ multiplex PCR, while the TCRdb copy is restricted to in-frame clones and leaves out a portion. Among over 300,000 clones listed, more than 75% were seen once. Sequenced input: PBMCs or T cells enriched from blood (not recorded which). These receptors were taken from a woman younger than 35 who had recovered from COVID-19.

The rearrangement uses TRBV5-1 and TRBJ2-3; D perhaps matches TRBD2 (6 bases). This CDR3 contains 12 residues. In germline, CDR1 is SGHRS, CDR2 YFSETQ. Trimming removed 5 bases at V and 4 bases at J, with 8 bases between. The CDR3 here is CASREGADTQYF. In DNA, the CDR3 is TGCGCCAGCAGGGAGGGCGCAGATACGCAGTATTTT. The complete variable domain, with remaining parts taken from reference TRBV5-1 and TRBJ2-3, reads KAGVTQTPRYLIKTRGQQVTLSCSPISGHRSVSWYQQTPGQGLQFLFEYFSETQRNKGNFPGRFSGRQFSNSRSEMNVSTLELGDSALYLCASREGADTQYFGPGTRLTVL.

This clone was detected only a few times. The V and J genes are TRBV28 and TRBJ1-5; 9 nucleotides agree with TRBD1. The CDR3 contains 15 residues. CDR1 and CDR2 from the germline V gene are MDHEN and SYDVKM. The V and J ends lost 7 bases and 6 bases, in that order; junction bases with no gene match: 10. The CDR3 DNA is TGTGCCAGCATCTCCGGGGACAGGGTTGGTCAGCCCCAGCATTTT. It is translated as CASISGDRVGQPQHF.

V and J are TRBV5-1 and TRBJ1-1; 11 bases fit TRBD1. This CDR3 is built from 16 residues. The germline V gene has CDR1 SGHRS and CDR2 YFSETQ. V shed 6 bases, J shed 5 bases, and the junction held 12 bases outside the gene matches. CDR3 in DNA: TGCGCCAGCACCTTAAGGGACAGGGGGGCTAATACTGAAGCTTTCTTT. This sequence encodes CASTLRDRGANTEAFF.

The chain recombines TRBV19 with TRBJ1-1; D call uncertain. In germline, CDR1 is LNHDA, CDR2 SQIVND (reference sequence). The CDR3 sequence is 15 residues long. V lost 7 bases and J lost 5, with 20 bases in between. Here the CDR3 reads CASMVMGEGETEAFF. The CDR3 nucleotides are TGTGCCAGTATGGTTATGGGAGAGGGAGAAACTGAAGCTTTCTTT.

Only one count was recorded for this clone. This specimen includes other DNA sequences encoding the same CDR3. The chain links TRBV12-5 to TRBJ2-3; possibly TRBD2 for D (5 bases). The CDR3 extends over 13 amino acids. Germline V gene data show CDR1 as LGHNT and CDR2 as FRNRAP. Trimming pared 2 bases from V and 3 bases from J, leaving 6 bases between. This CDR3 is CASGLSGTDTQYF. CDR3 bases: TGTGCTAGTGGTTTGTCGGGGACAGATACGCAGTATTTT.

This clone was picked up one time. The CDR3 region is CASSWGLAGGTDTQYF. The CDR3 bases are TGTGCCAGCAGCTGGGGACTAGCGGGTGGTACAGATACGCAGTATTTT. J is TRBJ2-3 and V is TRBV7-3, with 12 bases fitting TRBD2. Germline V gene sequence: CDR1 SGHTA, CDR2 FQGTGA. J was trimmed by 3 bases and V by 4 bases; bases with no gene match: 5. The CDR3 runs to 16 residues.

The chain employs TRBV6-5 and TRBJ2-7; tentatively, D is TRBD1 (5 bases). This CDR3 has 15 amino acids. V was cut by 6 bases and J by 3 bases, with 18 bases left in between. Per germline, CDR1 MNHEY and CDR2 SVGAGI. CDR3 sequence (DNA): TGTGCCAGCAGCGCGTTCTTGGGGCGGTACTACGAGCAGTACTTC. It specifies CASSAFLGRYYEQYF.

The chain links TRBV29-1 to TRBJ1-1, with no clear D. V gave up 8 bases and J gave up 7 bases, with 17 bases separating them. The CDR3 runs to 12 residues. Germline CDR1 SQVTM, CDR2 ANQGSEA. CDR3 protein: CSTRNSGSEAFF. CDR3 DNA sequence: TGCAGCACCCGGAATTCGGGGAGTGAAGCTTTCTTT.

The chain uses TRBV2 and TRBJ2-2; TRBD2 aligns across 8 bases. CDR1 is SNHLY, CDR2 FYNNEI, per germline. The CDR3 loop spans 15 amino acids. The V segment lost 4 bases and the J segment 2 bases; nucleotides outside the gene matches: 3. This CDR3 is CASSAGTRNTGELFF. The CDR3 region has the DNA TGTGCCAGCAGTGCCGGGACTAGAAACACCGGGGAGCTGTTTTTT. Together with reference TRBV2 and TRBJ2-2, the CDR3 gives the full variable domain: EPEVTQTPSHQVTQMGQEVILRCVPISNHLYFYWYRQILGQKVEFLVSFYNNEISEKSEIFDDQFSVERPDGSNFTLKIRSTKLEDSAMYFCASSAGTRNTGELFFGEGSRLTVL.

V gene TRBV5-1 combines with J gene TRBJ1-1; TRBD1 matches 9 bases. Trimming cost V 4 bases and J 1 base; bases outside gene matches: 5. This CDR3 comprises 15 residues. Per germline, CDR1 SGHRS and CDR2 YFSETQ. CDR3 amino acids: CASSGTGPGNTEAFF. CDR3 DNA: TGCGCCAGCAGCGGGACAGGGCCAGGGAACACTGAAGCTTTCTTT. Combining the CDR3 with reference TRBV5-1 and TRBJ1-1 gives the whole variable domain KAGVTQTPRYLIKTRGQQVTLSCSPISGHRSVSWYQQTPGQGLQFLFEYFSETQRNKGNFPGRFSGRQFSNSRSEMNVSTLELGDSALYLCASSGTGPGNTEAFFGQGTRLTVV.

The rearrangement joins TRBV9 to TRBJ2-3; possible D gene TRBD1, 6 bases. Trimming removed 3 bases at V and 4 bases at J, with 18 bases between. This CDR3 contains 16 residues. Germline CDR1 reads SGDLS; CDR2 reads YYNGEE. CDR3 coding DNA: TGTGCCAGCAGCGGGGAACAGGGTCTTGGGGCAGATACGCAGTATTTT. It encodes CASSGEQGLGADTQYF.

The rearrangement joins TRBV12-5 to TRBJ1-1; TRBD1 aligns across 8 bases. CDR3 length equals 16 residues. The J segment lost 9 bases and the V segment lost 0 bases, leaving 12 bases of the junction unmatched. Germline-derived CDR1 and CDR2 are LGHNT and FRNRAP. For the CDR3, the DNA is TGTGCTAGTGGTTTGGTTTTGGGCAGGGGGCTCGGGAAAGCTTTCTTT. Its protein product is CASGLVLGRGLGKAFF.

The chain has TRBV3-1 (or the pseudogene TRBV3-2) and TRBJ2-1, with TRBD2 matching over 8 bases. After removal of 6 bases from V and 1 base from J, the junction contained 2 bases not matched to a gene. CDR1 and CDR2 (germline): LGHDT, YNNKEL (reference sequence). This CDR3 contains 14 residues. CDR3 sequence reads: CASRPSGSYNEQFF. Written as DNA, the CDR3 is TGTGCCAGCAGACCTAGCGGGTCCTACAATGAGCAGTTCTTC.

V usage is TRBV7-9 and J usage is TRBJ2-3; 8 positions match TRBD1. The CDR3 is 19 residues long. Germline V lookup: CDR1 SEHNR, CDR2 FQNEAQ (reference sequence). The ends lost 6 bases at V and 2 bases at J; junction bases unmatched: 19. The CDR3, as DNA: TGTGCCAGCAGAAAAGCAGCGATAGGACAGGGTCGGTCCACAGATACGCAGTATTTT. As protein: CASRKAAIGQGRSTDTQYF.

This clone has just a few counts. The rearrangement links TRBV10-1 to TRBJ2-2; D remains unclear. Germline V gives CDR1 WNHNN, CDR2 SYGVQD (reference sequence). Trimming cost V 4 bases and J 5 bases, with 8 bases left between them. The CDR3 has 13 amino acids. CDR3: CASSVGETGELFF. CDR3 DNA sequence: TGCGCCAGCAGTGTTGGAGAAACCGGGGAGCTGTTTTTT.

V usage is TRBV15 and J usage is TRBJ2-4; D uncertain. The CDR3 runs 14 residues. Trimming shortened V by 0 bases and J by 7 bases, and 10 bases separated the two germline ends. CDR1 and CDR2 (germline): LNHNV, YYDKDF (reference sequence). CDR3 DNA sequence: TGTGCCACCAGCAGAGATTTGGTTGAGAACATTCAGTACTTC. Translated: CATSRDLVENIQYF.

The genes are TRBV6-5 and TRBJ1-2; 7 bases map to TRBD1. V lost 0 bases and J lost 4; bases outside the gene matches: 5. Germline loops: CDR1 MNHEY, CDR2 SVGAGI. This CDR3 has 15 residues. CDR3 in DNA: TGTGCCAGCAGTTACTCCCTCCGGGACAGCTATGGCTACACCTTC. It yields the protein CASSYSLRDSYGYTF.

The chain couples TRBV2 to TRBJ1-5, with D unresolved. The CDR3 is made up of 14 amino acids. CDR1 and CDR2 from the germline V gene are SNHLY and FYNNEI. Trimming cost V 5 bases and J 3 bases, with 11 bases left between them. CDR3 nucleotide sequence: TGTGCCAGCAGTCTCGACAATTTCAATCAGCCCCAGCATTTT. Translating it yields CASSLDNFNQPQHF. The full variable domain, its missing parts supplied by reference TRBV2 and TRBJ1-5, is EPEVTQTPSHQVTQMGQEVILRCVPISNHLYFYWYRQILGQKVEFLVSFYNNEISEKSEIFDDQFSVERPDGSNFTLKIRSTKLEDSAMYFCASSLDNFNQPQHFGDGTRLSIL.

The rearrangement uses TRBV10-2 and TRBJ2-4, with TRBD1 as a possible D gene (5 bases). CDR3 length: 15 residues. V lost 0 bases to trimming and J lost 4 bases, with 10 bases between them. The germline V gene has CDR1 WSHSY and CDR2 SAAADI. CDR3 protein: CASSESQGSKNIQYF. CDR3 nucleotides: TGCGCCAGCAGTGAGTCGCAGGGCTCAAAAAACATTCAGTACTTC.

The chain links TRBV9 to TRBJ1-2, with TRBD1 matching 8 bases. This CDR3 spans 15 amino acids. In germline, CDR1 is SGDLS, CDR2 YYNGEE. J was trimmed by 10 bases and V by 0 bases; bases with no gene match: 11. In DNA, the CDR3 is TGTGCCAGCAGCGTAGCCCCAGGACAGGGAGTCTTCTACACCTTC. Its protein is CASSVAPGQGVFYTF.

This chain links TRBV25-1 with TRBJ1-2; D possibly corresponds to TRBD1 (5 bases). The CDR3 loop spans 16 amino acids. Germline loops: CDR1 MGHDK, CDR2 SYGVNS. V lost 3 bases and J lost 1, with 15 bases in between. The CDR3 spells CASSDIGGDYNYGYTF. Here the CDR3 DNA reads TGTGCCAGCAGTGATATAGGAGGGGATTATAACTATGGCTACACCTTC.

The CDR3, as DNA: TGTGCCAGCAGCCTAACAGGGGTATCTGGAAACACCATATATTTT. This sequence encodes CASSLTGVSGNTIYF. This sequence joins TRBV5-8 and TRBJ1-3; TRBD1 aligns across 7 bases. The germline CDR1 and CDR2 sequences are SGHTS and YDEGEE. The CDR3 spans 15 residues. V lost 4 bases and J lost 1; bases outside the gene matches: 5.

J is TRBJ1-4 and V is TRBV3-1 (or the pseudogene TRBV3-2); TRBD1 might be the D (6 bases). The CDR3 has 14 residues. CDR1 is LGHDT, CDR2 YNNKEL, per germline (reference sequence). The V and J ends lost 6 bases and 7 bases respectively, with 15 bases between them. CDR3 protein: CASRAAGAGEKLFF. The CDR3 region has the DNA TGTGCCAGCAGAGCCGCGGGGGCGGGTGAAAAACTGTTTTTT.